Sequencing of this T cell receptor beta chain was carried out in a study of cytomegalovirus exposure and HLA in healthy donors. The germline CDR1 and CDR2 sequences are SGHVS and FNYEAQ. Between the trimmed V and J ends, which lost 4 bases and 5 bases, there was a span of 14 bases. The CDR3 runs 14 residues. Worth noting for this clone: Its specificity is unknown.

Primers included in the PCR were 60 Vbeta and 13 Jbeta primers. Generated by immunoSEQ multiplex PCR, the TCRdb table keeps only in-frame clones and is missing some. Found here are approximately 110,000 clones, around three quarters of them singletons; the top ten hold 0.85% to 0.9%. Study-wide results and limits: A later analysis found most CMV-associated TCR beta chains apparently HLA-restricted.

The sequencing input was PBMCs. The V call is TRBV7-6, the J call TRBJ2-5; D might be TRBD1 (5 bases). This TCR derives from a woman aged 30 to 39 in good health and CMV-seronegative. CDR3 nucleotides: TGTGCCAGCAGCTCAATAGGGGCTTTGGAGACCCAGTACTTC. Protein sequence: CASSSIGALETQYF.